These T cell receptor beta chains were read from a single sample in a study of neurological immune-mediated disorders. TCRdb redid the calling of the 5' RACE reads with MiXCR, one entry per CDR3 protein. The sample lists about 46,000 distinct CDR3 sequences; 1.9% were seen once. Specimen: PBMCs. These receptors were taken from a woman aged 40 to 50 with multiple sclerosis. CDR3s include the opening cysteine and the closing phenylalanine or tryptophan. The D gene is left open where the match is weak. Rows give clone size only sometimes, using once, few, many, or a class for an expanded clone.

D gene	clone size	J gene	V gene	CDR3 DNA	CDR3 protein
TRBD2	-	TRBJ2-7	TRBV5-1	TGCGCCAGCAGCTTGGCCCTAGCGGGGGCCCTCTCCTACGAGCAGTACTTC	CASSLALAGALSYEQYF
-	many	TRBJ2-5	TRBV5-1	TGCGCCAGCAGCTTGGGTAGCGGAGAGACCCAGTACTTC	CASSLGSGETQYF
-	many	TRBJ2-1	TRBV4-1	TGCGCCAGCAGCCAGCCCACTACCAAGTACAATGAGCAGTTCTTC	CASSQPTTKYNEQFF
-	many	TRBJ2-7	TRBV7-9	TGTGCCAGCAGCTTAGGGGCGGTTTACGAGCAGTACTTC	CASSLGAVYEQYF
TRBD2	few	TRBJ2-1	TRBV4-1	TGCGCCAGCAGCTCGCAGTGGGCTAGCGGGGCCCCCAATGAGCAGTTCTTC	CASSSQWASGAPNEQFF
-	many	TRBJ2-7	TRBV5-1	TGCGCCAGCAGCTGGGTTGGGGGCGGAAACGAGCAGTACTTC	CASSWVGGGNEQYF
-	many	TRBJ1-1	TRBV11-2	TGTGCCAGCAGCTTAGTAGGGGGCACTGAAGCTTTCTTT	CASSLVGGTEAFF
-	many	TRBJ1-2	TRBV12-3/TRBV12-4	TGTGCCAGCAGTTTTAGCGGGCGGAGCTATGGCTACACCTTC	CASSFSGRSYGYTF
-	many	TRBJ2-5	TRBV20-1	TGCAGTGCCACACGACCACCTATGGAAGAGACCCAGTACTTC	CSATRPPMEETQYF
-	many	TRBJ2-3	TRBV4-1	TGCGCCAGCAGCCGACTTGAACGCGGGGACACAGATACGCAGTATTTT	CASSRLERGDTDTQYF
-	many	TRBJ2-5	TRBV5-1	TGCGCCAGCAGCGTTGGGACATTACAAGAGACCCAGTACTTC	CASSVGTLQETQYF
-	many	TRBJ1-4	TRBV19	TGTGCCAGTAGTATAGCGGACAGATTTGAAAAACTGTTTTTT	CASSIADRFEKLFF
TRBD1	many	TRBJ2-5	TRBV5-1	TGCGCCAGCAGATTGGGGACAGTCCAAGAGACCCAGTACTTC	CASRLGTVQETQYF
TRBD1	many	TRBJ2-5	TRBV7-9	TGTGCCAGCAGCTTCGACAGGGGGACGGAGACCCAGTACTTC	CASSFDRGTETQYF
-	many	TRBJ1-5	TRBV12-3/TRBV12-4	TGTGCCAGCAGCCCGACCAATCAGCCCCAGCATTTT	CASSPTNQPQHF
-	many	TRBJ1-1	TRBV7-9	TGTGCCAGCAGCTTATCTACCAGCGGGGGGACCCCTGAAGCTTTCTTT	CASSLSTSGGTPEAFF
TRBD1	many	TRBJ2-2	TRBV15	TGTGCCACAAGCTTGGACAGGGGGTGGTCCGGGGAGCTGTTTTTT	CATSLDRGWSGELFF
TRBD1	many	TRBJ1-4	TRBV5-1	TGCGCCAGCAGTGCGGGACAGGAATATGAAAAACTGTTTTTT	CASSAGQEYEKLFF
-	many	TRBJ2-1	TRBV5-1	TGCGCCAGCAGCACTGGACAGCCCTACAATGAGCAGTTCTTC	CASSTGQPYNEQFF
-	many	TRBJ2-7	TRBV5-1	TGCGCCAGCAGCCGGGATGGGGACTACGAGCAGTACTTC	CASSRDGDYEQYF
TRBD2	many	TRBJ2-3	TRBV5-1	TGCGCCAGCAGCCGAAAGCGGGGGGGCCTTCCCAGAACAGATACGCAGTATTTT	CASSRKRGGLPRTDTQYF
-	many	TRBJ2-7	TRBV4-1	TGCGCCAGCAGCCACAGAAGGGGGTTGCAGGACCAGTCCTACGAGCAGTACTTC	CASSHRRGLQDQSYEQYF